Described below is a single T cell receptor beta chain sequence and its context. Its antigen is currently unknown. Every donor had blood drawn once into heparin, approximately 0.11 L on average. The sample comes from a study of beta chain features in type 1 diabetes. The overall study: Patients looked much like healthy donors when it came to age, gender and cell yields. General study points: Across patients, naive, central memory and Treg TCRB repertoires exhibited apparently greater similarity than was observed across healthy donors. People with Type 1 diabetes carried modestly yet significantly shorter TCRB CDR3s in all four CD4+ subsets. Any HLA effect on TCRB rearrangement was left unresolved by small sub-analyses.

The CDR3 sequence is 13 residues long. Germline V gene data show CDR1 as GTSNPN and CDR2 as SVGIG (reference sequence). V was cut by 2 bases and J by 4 bases, with 11 bases left in between. Expressed TCRB transcripts got sequenced, as all isolated RNA was reverse transcribed. Using immunoSEQ multiplex PCR, the repertoire was profiled, and TCRdb retains in-frame clones only, with some absent. In the table there are 630,000 or so clones, more than 12% of which are singletons. Sequencing was done on a sample of naive CD4+ T cells from blood. The sequence was collected from a man aged 18 to 35 with type 1 diabetes. This rearrangement joins TRBV30 to TRBJ2-5, with D possibly TRBD2 on 6 matching bases. As DNA, the CDR3 is TGTGCCTGGAGTATGGCGGGGCCAGAGACCCAGTACTTC. Amino acid sequence: CAWSMAGPETQYF. The whole variable domain, remainder taken from reference TRBV30 and TRBJ2-5, is SQTIHQWPATLVQPVGSPLSLECTVEGTSNPNLYWYRQAAGRGLQLLFYSVGIGQISSEVPQNLSASRPQDRQFILSSKKLLLSDSGFYLCAWSMAGPETQYFGPGTRLLVL.